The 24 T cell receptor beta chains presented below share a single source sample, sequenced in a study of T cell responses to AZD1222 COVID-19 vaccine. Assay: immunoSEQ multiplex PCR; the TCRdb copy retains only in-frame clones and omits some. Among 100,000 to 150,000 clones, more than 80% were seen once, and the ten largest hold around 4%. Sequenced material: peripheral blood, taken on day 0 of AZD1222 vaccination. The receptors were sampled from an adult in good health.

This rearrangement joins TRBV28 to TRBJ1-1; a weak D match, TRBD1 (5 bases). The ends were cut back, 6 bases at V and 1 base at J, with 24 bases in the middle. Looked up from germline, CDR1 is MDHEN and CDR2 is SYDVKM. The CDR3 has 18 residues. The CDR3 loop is CASRNRIGTTVSNTEAFF. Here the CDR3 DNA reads TGTGCCAGCAGAAACCGTATAGGGACGACAGTCTCGAACACTGAAGCTTTCTTT.

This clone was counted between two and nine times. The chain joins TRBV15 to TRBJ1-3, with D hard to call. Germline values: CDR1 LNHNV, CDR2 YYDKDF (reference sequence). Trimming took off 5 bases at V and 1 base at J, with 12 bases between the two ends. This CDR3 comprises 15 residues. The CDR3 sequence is CATSLRVGSGNTIYF. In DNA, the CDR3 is TGTGCCACCAGCCTACGGGTGGGATCTGGAAACACCATATATTTT.

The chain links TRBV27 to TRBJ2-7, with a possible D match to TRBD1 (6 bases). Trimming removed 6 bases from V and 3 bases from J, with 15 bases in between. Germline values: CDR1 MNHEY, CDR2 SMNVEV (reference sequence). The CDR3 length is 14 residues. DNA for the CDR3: TGTGCCAGCAGGCGGTCCCGGGACAACTACGAGCAGTACTTC. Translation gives CASRRSRDNYEQYF.

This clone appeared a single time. CDR3 coding DNA: TGTGCCAGCAGCCAAGATTTCATAGGACAGGGGGGATTTTTAGGCTACACCTTC. It is translated as CASSQDFIGQGGFLGYTF. The chain carries TRBV4-2 and TRBJ1-2; TRBD1 matches 10 bases. The germline V gene encodes CDR1 LGHNA and CDR2 YNFKEQ. The junction had 15 bases not matched to a gene; V was cut back by 0 bases and J by 8 bases. The length of the CDR3 is 18 residues.

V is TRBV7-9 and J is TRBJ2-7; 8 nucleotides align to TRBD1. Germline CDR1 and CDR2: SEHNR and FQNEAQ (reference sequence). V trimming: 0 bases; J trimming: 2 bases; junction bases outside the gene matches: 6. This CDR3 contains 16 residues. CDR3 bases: TGTGCCAGCAGCTTAGCGCGCGGACAGGGCCCCTACGAGCAGTACTTC. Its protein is CASSLARGQGPYEQYF.

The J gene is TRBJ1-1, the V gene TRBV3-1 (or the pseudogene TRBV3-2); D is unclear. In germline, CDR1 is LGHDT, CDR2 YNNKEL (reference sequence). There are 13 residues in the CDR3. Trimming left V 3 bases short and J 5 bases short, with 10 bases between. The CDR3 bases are TGTGCCAGCAGCCACGGCATGAGGACTGAAGCTTTCTTT. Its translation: CASSHGMRTEAFF.

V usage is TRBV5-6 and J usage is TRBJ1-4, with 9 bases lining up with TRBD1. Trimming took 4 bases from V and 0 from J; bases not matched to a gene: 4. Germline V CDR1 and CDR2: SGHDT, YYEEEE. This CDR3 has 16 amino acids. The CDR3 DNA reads TGTGCCAGCAGCCCGGACAGGGGAACAACTAATGAAAAACTGTTTTTT. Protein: CASSPDRGTTNEKLFF. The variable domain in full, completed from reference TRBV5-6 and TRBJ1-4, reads DAGVTQSPTHLIKTRGQQVTLRCSPKSGHDTVSWYQQALGQGPQFIFQYYEEEERQRGNFPDRFSGHQFPNYSSELNVNALLLGDSALYLCASSPDRGTTNEKLFFGSGTQLSVL.

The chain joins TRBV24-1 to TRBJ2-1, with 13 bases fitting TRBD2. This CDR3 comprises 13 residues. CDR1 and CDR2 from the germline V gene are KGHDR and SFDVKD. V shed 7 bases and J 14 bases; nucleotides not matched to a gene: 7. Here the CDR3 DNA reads TGTGCCACCAGCTTCGGACTAGCGGGAGAGGAGTTCTTC. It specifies CATSFGLAGEEFF.

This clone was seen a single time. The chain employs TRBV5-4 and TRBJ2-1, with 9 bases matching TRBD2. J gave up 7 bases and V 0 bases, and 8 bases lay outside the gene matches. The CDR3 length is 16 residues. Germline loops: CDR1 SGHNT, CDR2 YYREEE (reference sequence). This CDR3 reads CASSLDVWTSVNEQFF. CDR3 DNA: TGTGCCAGCAGCTTGGACGTTTGGACTAGCGTTAATGAGCAGTTCTTC.

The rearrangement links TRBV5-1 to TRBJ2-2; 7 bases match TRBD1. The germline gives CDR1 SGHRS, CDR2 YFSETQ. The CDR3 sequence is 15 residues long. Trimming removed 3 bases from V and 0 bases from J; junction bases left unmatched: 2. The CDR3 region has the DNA TGCGCCAGCAGCTACGGGACAGCGAACACCGGGGAGCTGTTTTTT. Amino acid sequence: CASSYGTANTGELFF. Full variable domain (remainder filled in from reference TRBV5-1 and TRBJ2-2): KAGVTQTPRYLIKTRGQQVTLSCSPISGHRSVSWYQQTPGQGLQFLFEYFSETQRNKGNFPGRFSGRQFSNSRSEMNVSTLELGDSALYLCASSYGTANTGELFFGEGSRLTVL.

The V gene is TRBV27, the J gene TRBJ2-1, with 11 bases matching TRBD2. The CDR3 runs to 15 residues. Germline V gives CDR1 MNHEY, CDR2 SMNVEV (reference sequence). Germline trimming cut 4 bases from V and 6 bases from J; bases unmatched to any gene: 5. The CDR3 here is CASSSLAGGFNEQFF. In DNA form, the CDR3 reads TGTGCCAGCAGTTCGTTAGCGGGAGGGTTCAATGAGCAGTTCTTC.

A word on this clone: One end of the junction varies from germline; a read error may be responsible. The CDR3 DNA reads as TGTGCTAGCAGCTTAGGACTAGCGGGGGACAATGAGCAGTTCTTC. It codes for CASSLGLAGDNEQFF. This chain joins TRBV7-7 and TRBJ2-1, with 13 positions matching TRBD2. The CDR3 runs 15 residues. Germline CDR1 SSHAT, CDR2 FNYEAQ (reference sequence).

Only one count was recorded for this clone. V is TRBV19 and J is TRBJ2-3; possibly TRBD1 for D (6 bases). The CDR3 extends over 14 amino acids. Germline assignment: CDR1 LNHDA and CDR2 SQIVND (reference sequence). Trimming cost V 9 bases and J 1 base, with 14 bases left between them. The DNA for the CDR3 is TGTGCCAGCAGGACAGCATTAGGCACAGATACGCAGTATTTT. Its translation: CASRTALGTDTQYF.

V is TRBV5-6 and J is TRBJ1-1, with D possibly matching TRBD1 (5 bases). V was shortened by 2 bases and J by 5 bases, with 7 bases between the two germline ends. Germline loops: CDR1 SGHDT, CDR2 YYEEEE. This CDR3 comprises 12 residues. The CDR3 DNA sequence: TGTGCCAGCAGCTTTCGGGGGACTGAAGCTTTCTTT. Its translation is CASSFRGTEAFF.

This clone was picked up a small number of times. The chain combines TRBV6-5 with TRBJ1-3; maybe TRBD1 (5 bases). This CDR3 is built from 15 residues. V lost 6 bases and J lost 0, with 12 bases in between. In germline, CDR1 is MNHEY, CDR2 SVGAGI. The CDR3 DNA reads TGTGCCAGCAGCTCTTGGGGGATCTCTGGAAACACCATATATTTT. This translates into CASSSWGISGNTIYF.

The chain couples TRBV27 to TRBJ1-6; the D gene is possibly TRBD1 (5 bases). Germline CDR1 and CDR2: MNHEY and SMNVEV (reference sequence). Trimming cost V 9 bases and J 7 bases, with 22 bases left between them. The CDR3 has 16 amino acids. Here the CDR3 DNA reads TGTGCCAGTGCCGGGGGGGTTCTAGGCGCGAATTCACCCCTCCACTTT. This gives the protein CASAGGVLGANSPLHF.

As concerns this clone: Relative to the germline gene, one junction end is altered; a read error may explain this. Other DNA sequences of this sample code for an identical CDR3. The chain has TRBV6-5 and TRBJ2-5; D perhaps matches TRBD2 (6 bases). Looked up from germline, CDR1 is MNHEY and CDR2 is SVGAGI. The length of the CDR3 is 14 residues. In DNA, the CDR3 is TGTGCCAGCAGTTACCGGACTAAACAAGAGACACAGTACTTC. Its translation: CASSYRTKQETQYF.

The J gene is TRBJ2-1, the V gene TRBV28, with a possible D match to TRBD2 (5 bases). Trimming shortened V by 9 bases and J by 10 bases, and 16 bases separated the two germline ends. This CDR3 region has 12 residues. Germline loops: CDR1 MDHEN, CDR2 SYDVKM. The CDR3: CASWTPPLEQFF. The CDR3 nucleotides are TGTGCCAGTTGGACTCCGCCTTTGGAGCAGTTCTTC. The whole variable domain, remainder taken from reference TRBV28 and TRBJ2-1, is DVKVTQSSRYLVKRTGEKVFLECVQDMDHENMFWYRQDPGLGLRLIYFSYDVKMKEKGDIPEGYSVSREKKERFSLILESASTNQTSMYLCASWTPPLEQFFGPGTRLTVL.

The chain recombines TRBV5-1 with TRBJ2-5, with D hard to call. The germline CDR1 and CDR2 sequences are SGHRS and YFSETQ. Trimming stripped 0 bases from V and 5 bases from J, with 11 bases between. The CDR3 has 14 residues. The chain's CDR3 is CASSLAISLETQYF. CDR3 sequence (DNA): TGCGCCAGCAGCTTGGCCATTAGCTTGGAGACCCAGTACTTC.

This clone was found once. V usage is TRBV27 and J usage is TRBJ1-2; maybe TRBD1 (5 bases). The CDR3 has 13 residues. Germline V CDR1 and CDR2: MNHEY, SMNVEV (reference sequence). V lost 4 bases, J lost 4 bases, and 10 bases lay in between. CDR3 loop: CASSWGGGYGYTF. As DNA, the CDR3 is TGTGCCAGCAGTTGGGGGGGAGGCTATGGCTACACCTTC.

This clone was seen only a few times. CDR3 in amino acids: CASSFPFANTGELFF. The CDR3 DNA reads as TGTGCCAGCAGCTTTCCGTTCGCGAACACCGGGGAGCTGTTTTTT. The rearrangement joins TRBV7-9 to TRBJ2-2; D not certain. V was shortened by 3 bases and J by 0 bases, with 8 bases between the two germline ends. This CDR3 region has 15 residues. Germline loops: CDR1 SEHNR, CDR2 FQNEAQ (reference sequence).

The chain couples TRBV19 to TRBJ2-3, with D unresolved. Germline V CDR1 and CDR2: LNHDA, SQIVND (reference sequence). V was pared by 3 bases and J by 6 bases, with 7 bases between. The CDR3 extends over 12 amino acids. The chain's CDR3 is CASSIWRDTQYF. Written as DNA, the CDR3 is TGTGCCAGTAGTATCTGGCGGGATACGCAGTATTTT.

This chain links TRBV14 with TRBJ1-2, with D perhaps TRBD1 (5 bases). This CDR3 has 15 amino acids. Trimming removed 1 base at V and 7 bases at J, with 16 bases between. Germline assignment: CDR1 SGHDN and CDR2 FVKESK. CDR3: CASSQGDGTRGGYTF. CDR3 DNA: TGTGCCAGCAGCCAAGGGGACGGCACGAGGGGTGGCTACACCTTC.

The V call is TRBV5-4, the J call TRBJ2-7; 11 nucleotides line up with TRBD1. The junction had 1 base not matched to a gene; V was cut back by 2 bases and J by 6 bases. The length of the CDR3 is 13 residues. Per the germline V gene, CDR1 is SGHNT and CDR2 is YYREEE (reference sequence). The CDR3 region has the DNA TGTGCCAGCAGCTTCGGGACAGGGGGCGAGCAGTACTTC. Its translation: CASSFGTGGEQYF.